This is a list of T cell receptor beta chains from one sample in a study of control samples from healthy donors and cancer patients. Clones were read by immunoSEQ multiplex PCR, and TCRdb kept only the in-frame ones, dropping some. The sample holds approximately 90,000 clones, just under 85% seen once. Sequencing was done on a sample of blood. Receptors were obtained from a man aged 25-45 years in good health. The CDR3 runs from the conserved cysteine through the conserved F or W. Each record gives: J gene, V gene, D gene, clone size, CDR3 DNA, CDR3 protein. The D gene is left open where the match is weak. Clone size is given for some rows only: seen once, a few or many times, or a class if the clone is expanded.

J gene: TRBJ1-5; V gene: TRBV4-2; D gene: NA; clone size: NA; CDR3 DNA: TGTGCCAGCAGCCAGGACAGCAATCAGCCCCAGCATTTT; CDR3 protein: CASSQDSNQPQHF
J gene: TRBJ1-2; V gene: TRBV7-8; D gene: NA; clone size: NA; CDR3 DNA: TGTGCCAGCAGCCCTCATGGCGAAAGCCATGGCTACACCTTC; CDR3 protein: CASSPHGESHGYTF
J gene: TRBJ1-5; V gene: TRBV3-1/TRBV3-2; D gene: NA; clone size: NA; CDR3 DNA: TGTGCCAGCAGCCAAGGGACACAAGGGGGTCAGCCCCAGCATTTT; CDR3 protein: CASSQGTQGGQPQHF
J gene: TRBJ2-2; V gene: TRBV6-6; D gene: NA; clone size: NA; CDR3 DNA: TGTGCCAGCAGAACCGGCCCGCGGGGTAACACCGGGGAGCTGTTTTTT; CDR3 protein: CASRTGPRGNTGELFF
J gene: TRBJ1-4; V gene: TRBV19; D gene: NA; clone size: NA; CDR3 DNA: TGTGCCAGTAGTTTCCAGGGGGAAAAACTGTTTTTT; CDR3 protein: CASSFQGEKLFF
J gene: TRBJ1-4; V gene: TRBV18; D gene: NA; clone size: NA; CDR3 DNA: TGTGCCAGCTCACCGACCCGTGACCGGGAAGGAGGAAAACTGTTTTTT; CDR3 protein: CASSPTRDREGGKLFF
J gene: TRBJ1-3; V gene: TRBV3-1/TRBV3-2; D gene: NA; clone size: once; CDR3 DNA: TGTGCCAGCAGACCCCCCAGGGGCTCTGGAAACACCATATATTTT; CDR3 protein: CASRPPRGSGNTIYF
J gene: TRBJ2-3; V gene: TRBV6-1; D gene: TRBD2; clone size: NA; CDR3 DNA: TGTGCCAGCAGTGAAGCGCTCTTGCGGGGGGGGATAAGCACAGATACGCAGTATTTT; CDR3 protein: CASSEALLRGGISTDTQYF
J gene: TRBJ2-7; V gene: TRBV19; D gene: TRBD2; clone size: NA; CDR3 DNA: TGTGCCAGTAGCCCGCGGGGGTTCGACGAGCAGTACTTC; CDR3 protein: CASSPRGFDEQYF
J gene: TRBJ1-2; V gene: TRBV18; D gene: NA; clone size: NA; CDR3 DNA: TGTGCCAGCTCACCACCGGGCCGAGGATATGGCTACACCTTC; CDR3 protein: CASSPPGRGYGYTF
J gene: TRBJ2-1; V gene: TRBV4-1; D gene: NA; clone size: NA; CDR3 DNA: TGCGCCAGCAGCCAAGATAGTAAACGCGATAATGAGCAGTTCTTC; CDR3 protein: CASSQDSKRDNEQFF
J gene: TRBJ2-3; V gene: TRBV11-3; D gene: NA; clone size: NA; CDR3 DNA: TGTGCCAGCAGCTTCGACAGTATTTCAGATACGCAGTATTTT; CDR3 protein: CASSFDSISDTQYF
J gene: TRBJ1-1; V gene: TRBV10-1; D gene: NA; clone size: NA; CDR3 DNA: TGCGCCACCAGGAGGGGCCCGGACACTGAAGCTTTCTTT; CDR3 protein: CATRRGPDTEAFF
J gene: TRBJ2-2; V gene: TRBV2; D gene: TRBD2; clone size: NA; CDR3 DNA: TGTGCCAGCAGTCTAGCGGGGGGGCCCAGCGGGGAGCTGTTTTTT; CDR3 protein: CASSLAGGPSGELFF
J gene: TRBJ1-1; V gene: TRBV19; D gene: TRBD1; clone size: NA; CDR3 DNA: TGTGCCAGTAGTTGGGGACAGGGGGGGGCTGAAGCTTTCTTT; CDR3 protein: CASSWGQGGAEAFF
J gene: TRBJ2-7; V gene: TRBV5-1; D gene: NA; clone size: NA; CDR3 DNA: TGCGCCAGCAGCTTTCTACCAGACTCCTACGAGCAGTACTTC; CDR3 protein: CASSFLPDSYEQYF
J gene: TRBJ2-3; V gene: TRBV7-9; D gene: NA; clone size: NA; CDR3 DNA: TGTGCCAGCAGTTCGACTACAGATACGCAGTATTTT; CDR3 protein: CASSSTTDTQYF
J gene: TRBJ1-5; V gene: TRBV12-3/TRBV12-4; D gene: NA; clone size: NA; CDR3 DNA: TGTGCCAGCAGTTATGGCTGGGATCAGCCCCAGCATTTT; CDR3 protein: CASSYGWDQPQHF
J gene: TRBJ1-1; V gene: TRBV7-9; D gene: NA; clone size: once; CDR3 DNA: TGTGCCAGCAGCTTAGGAGGGTTTGAAGCTTTCTTT; CDR3 protein: CASSLGGFEAFF
J gene: TRBJ1-2; V gene: TRBV29-1; D gene: TRBD1; clone size: NA; CDR3 DNA: TGCAGCGTTGAAAGAGGGACAGGGGAGAACTATGGCTACACCTTC; CDR3 protein: CSVERGTGENYGYTF
J gene: TRBJ1-5; V gene: TRBV19; D gene: TRBD1; clone size: few; CDR3 DNA: TGTGCCAGTAGCCTGGCAGGGGGCTTGGGTCAGCCCCAGCATTTT; CDR3 protein: CASSLAGGLGQPQHF
J gene: TRBJ1-2; V gene: TRBV4-2; D gene: NA; clone size: few; CDR3 DNA: TGTGCCAGCAGCCGCGCCGGAAACTATGGCTACACCTTC; CDR3 protein: CASSRAGNYGYTF
J gene: TRBJ2-4; V gene: TRBV21-1; D gene: NA; clone size: NA; CDR3 DNA: TGTGCCAGCAACCCACCCTTAGCCAAAAACATTCAGTACTTC; CDR3 protein: CASNPPLAKNIQYF
J gene: TRBJ1-4; V gene: TRBV5-8; D gene: NA; clone size: NA; CDR3 DNA: TGTGCCAGCAGCTTCGGGGGGGGAACTAATGAAAAACTGTTTTTT; CDR3 protein: CASSFGGGTNEKLFF
J gene: TRBJ2-2; V gene: TRBV14; D gene: NA; clone size: NA; CDR3 DNA: TGTGCCAGCAGCCAAGTGTCCAGGGAAGCCGGGGAGCTGTTTTTT; CDR3 protein: CASSQVSREAGELFF
J gene: TRBJ1-2; V gene: TRBV10-3; D gene: NA; clone size: NA; CDR3 DNA: TGTGCCATCAGTGGCGGTCAGGATTATGGCTACACCTTC; CDR3 protein: CAISGGQDYGYTF
J gene: TRBJ1-4; V gene: TRBV30; D gene: NA; clone size: NA; CDR3 DNA: TGTGCCTGGAGTAGGTCAGGCGGCGATGAAAAACTGTTTTTT; CDR3 protein: CAWSRSGGDEKLFF
J gene: TRBJ2-3; V gene: TRBV3-1/TRBV3-2; D gene: NA; clone size: NA; CDR3 DNA: TGTGCCAGCAGCCAAGCCCCCGTAGATACGCAGTATTTT; CDR3 protein: CASSQAPVDTQYF
J gene: TRBJ1-6; V gene: TRBV6-5; D gene: TRBD1; clone size: NA; CDR3 DNA: TGTGCCAGCACCCCAACAGGGGGCCGCTCACCCCTCCACTTT; CDR3 protein: CASTPTGGRSPLHF
J gene: TRBJ1-6; V gene: TRBV7-3; D gene: TRBD1; clone size: few; CDR3 DNA: TGTGCCAGCAGCTCGGGACAGGGGGTCGGTTCACCCCTCCACTTT; CDR3 protein: CASSSGQGVGSPLHF
J gene: TRBJ1-2; V gene: TRBV6-1; D gene: NA; clone size: NA; CDR3 DNA: TGTGCCAGCAGTGAATGGGGGACTAACTATGGCTACACCTTC; CDR3 protein: CASSEWGTNYGYTF
J gene: TRBJ1-6; V gene: TRBV5-1; D gene: NA; clone size: NA; CDR3 DNA: TGCGCCAGCAGCTTGGGGACAGTCCTGTTACCACCCCTCCACTTT; CDR3 protein: CASSLGTVLLPPLHF
J gene: TRBJ1-2; V gene: TRBV3-1/TRBV3-2; D gene: NA; clone size: NA; CDR3 DNA: TGTGCCAGCAGCCAAGCCGGGCCTAACTATGGCTACACCTTC; CDR3 protein: CASSQAGPNYGYTF
J gene: TRBJ2-1; V gene: TRBV9; D gene: NA; clone size: NA; CDR3 DNA: TGTGCCAGCAGCGCCCGCCGCGACAATGGATACAATGAGCAGTTCTTC; CDR3 protein: CASSARRDNGYNEQFF
J gene: TRBJ2-3; V gene: TRBV18; D gene: TRBD2; clone size: NA; CDR3 DNA: TGTGCCAGCTCATCAGGGACTACCCCAGATACGCAGTATTTT; CDR3 protein: CASSSGTTPDTQYF
J gene: TRBJ2-7; V gene: TRBV27; D gene: TRBD1; clone size: once; CDR3 DNA: TGTGCCAGCAGTTACCTCAGGACAGGGGCAAGCTACGAGCAGTACTTC; CDR3 protein: CASSYLRTGASYEQYF